Listed here are 2 T cell receptor beta chains from one sample, sequenced in a study of cytomegalovirus exposure and HLA in healthy donors. The primer mix had 60 Vbeta and 13 Jbeta primers. Assay used: immunoSEQ multiplex PCR; TCRdb lists only in-frame clones, some missing. The data hold about 120,000 clones, with 78% observed a single time. The sequencing sample was made of PBMCs. These TCRs come from a woman aged 25-40 years in good health and CMV-seropositive.

The chain is built from TRBV9 and TRBJ2-1; 10 bases agree with TRBD2. The trim removed 0 bases at V and 3 bases at J, leaving 3 bases unmatched. The CDR3 runs 16 residues. Germline assignment: CDR1 SGDLS and CDR2 YYNGEE. The CDR3 coding sequence is TGTGCCAGCAGCGTAGGTAGCGGGGGGCACTACAATGAGCAGTTCTTC. Translation gives CASSVGSGGHYNEQFF.

The chain couples TRBV28 to TRBJ2-7; the match to TRBD2 covers 7 bases. This CDR3 region has 13 residues. Trimming cost V 8 bases and J 1 base; bases outside gene matches: 5. From germline, CDR1 is MDHEN and CDR2 SYDVKM. CDR3 loop: CASAGVSSYEQYF. In DNA, the CDR3 is TGTGCCAGCGCGGGGGTGTCTTCCTACGAGCAGTACTTC.